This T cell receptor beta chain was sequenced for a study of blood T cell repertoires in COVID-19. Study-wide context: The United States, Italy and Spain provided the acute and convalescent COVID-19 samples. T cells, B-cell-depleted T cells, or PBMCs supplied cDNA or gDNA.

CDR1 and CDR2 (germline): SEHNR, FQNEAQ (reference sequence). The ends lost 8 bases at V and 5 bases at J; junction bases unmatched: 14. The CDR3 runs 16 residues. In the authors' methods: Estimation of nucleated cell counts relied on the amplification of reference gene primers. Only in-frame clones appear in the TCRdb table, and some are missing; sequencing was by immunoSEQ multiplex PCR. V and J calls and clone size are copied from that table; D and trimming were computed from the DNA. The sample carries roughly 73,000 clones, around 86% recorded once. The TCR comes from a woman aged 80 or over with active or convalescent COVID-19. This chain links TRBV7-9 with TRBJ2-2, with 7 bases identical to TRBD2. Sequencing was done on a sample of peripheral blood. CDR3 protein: CASANGGNLRTGELFF. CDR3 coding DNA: TGTGCCAGCGCTAACGGGGGGAACCTGAGGACCGGGGAGCTGTTTTTT. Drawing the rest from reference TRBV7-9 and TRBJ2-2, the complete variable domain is DTGVSQNPRHKITKRGQNVTFRCDPISEHNRLYWYRQTLGQGPEFLTYFQNEAQLEKSRLLSDRFSAERPKGSFSTLEIQRTEQGDSAMYLCASANGGNLRTGELFFGEGSRLTVL.